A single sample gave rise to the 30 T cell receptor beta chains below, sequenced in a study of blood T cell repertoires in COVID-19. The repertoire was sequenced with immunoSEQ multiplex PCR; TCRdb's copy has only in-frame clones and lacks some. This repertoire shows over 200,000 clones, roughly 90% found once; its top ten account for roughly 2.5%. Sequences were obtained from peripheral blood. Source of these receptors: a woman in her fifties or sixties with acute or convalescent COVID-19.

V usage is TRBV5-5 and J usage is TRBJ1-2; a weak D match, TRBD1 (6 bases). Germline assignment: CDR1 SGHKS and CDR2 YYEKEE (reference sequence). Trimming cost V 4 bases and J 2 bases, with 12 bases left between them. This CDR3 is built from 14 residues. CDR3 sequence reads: CASSRIDRNYGYTF. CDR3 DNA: TGTGCCAGCAGCAGGATCGACAGGAACTATGGCTACACCTTC.

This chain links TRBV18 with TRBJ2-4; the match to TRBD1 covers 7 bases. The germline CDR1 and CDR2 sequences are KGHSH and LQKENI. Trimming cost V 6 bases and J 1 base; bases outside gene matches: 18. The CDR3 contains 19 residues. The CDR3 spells CASSPTGEDRVRAKNIQYF. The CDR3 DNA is TGTGCCAGCTCTCCTACCGGGGAAGACAGGGTGAGGGCCAAAAACATTCAGTACTTC.

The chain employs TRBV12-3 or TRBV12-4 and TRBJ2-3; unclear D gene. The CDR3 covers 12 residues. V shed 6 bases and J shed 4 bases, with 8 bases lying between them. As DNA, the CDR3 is TGTGCCAGCAGCTCGTTTCCAGATACGCAGTATTTT. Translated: CASSSFPDTQYF.

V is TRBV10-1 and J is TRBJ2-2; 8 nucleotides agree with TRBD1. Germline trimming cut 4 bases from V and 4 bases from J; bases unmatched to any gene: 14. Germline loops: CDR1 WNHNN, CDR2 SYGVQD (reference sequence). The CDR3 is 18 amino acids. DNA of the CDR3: TGCGCCAGCAGTGCCGCCCTACAGGGGGTTCTTACCACCGGGGAGCTGTTTTTT. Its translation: CASSAALQGVLTTGELFF.

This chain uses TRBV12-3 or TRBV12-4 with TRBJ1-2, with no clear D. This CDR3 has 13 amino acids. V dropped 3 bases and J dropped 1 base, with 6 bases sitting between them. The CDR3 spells CASSFNSNYGYTF. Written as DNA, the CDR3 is TGTGCCAGCAGTTTCAACAGTAACTATGGCTACACCTTC.

CDR3 sequence reads: CASSPREGRGNQETQYF. The CDR3 nucleotides read TGTGCCAGCTCACCCCGTGAGGGGCGGGGGAACCAAGAGACCCAGTACTTC. This chain joins TRBV18 and TRBJ2-5, with TRBD2 matching over 7 bases. This CDR3 is built from 17 residues. V was clipped by 3 bases and J by 0 bases; unmatched bases: 10. Germline V gene lookup returns CDR1 KGHSH and CDR2 LQKENI.

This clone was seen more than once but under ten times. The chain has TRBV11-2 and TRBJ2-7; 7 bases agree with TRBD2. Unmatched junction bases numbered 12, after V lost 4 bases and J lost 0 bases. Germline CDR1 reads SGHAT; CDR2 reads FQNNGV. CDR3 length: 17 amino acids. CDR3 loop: CASSWDLAGYASYEQYF. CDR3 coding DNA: TGTGCCAGCAGCTGGGACTTAGCGGGCTACGCCTCCTACGAGCAGTACTTC.

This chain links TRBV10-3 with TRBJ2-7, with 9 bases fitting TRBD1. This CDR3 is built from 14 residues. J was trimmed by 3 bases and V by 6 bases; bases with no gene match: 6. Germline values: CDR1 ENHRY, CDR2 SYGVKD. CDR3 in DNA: TGTGCCATCAGCTCGGGGGACAGGGACTACGAGCAGTACTTC. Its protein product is CAISSGDRDYEQYF.

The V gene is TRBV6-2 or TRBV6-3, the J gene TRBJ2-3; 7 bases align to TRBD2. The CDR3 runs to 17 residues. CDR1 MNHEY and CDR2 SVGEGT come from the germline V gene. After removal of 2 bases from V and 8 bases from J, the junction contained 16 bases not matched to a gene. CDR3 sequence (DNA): TGTGCCAGCAGTTACCCGACTGGGCGGGAGAGGTCCGGTACGCAGTATTTT. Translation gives CASSYPTGRERSGTQYF.

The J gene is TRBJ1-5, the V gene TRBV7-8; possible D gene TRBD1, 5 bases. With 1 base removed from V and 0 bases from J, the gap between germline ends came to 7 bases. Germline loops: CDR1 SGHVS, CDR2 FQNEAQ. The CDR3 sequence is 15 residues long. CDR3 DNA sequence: TGTGCCAGCAGCTTAGGGGACTATAGCAATCAGCCCCAGCATTTT. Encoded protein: CASSLGDYSNQPQHF.

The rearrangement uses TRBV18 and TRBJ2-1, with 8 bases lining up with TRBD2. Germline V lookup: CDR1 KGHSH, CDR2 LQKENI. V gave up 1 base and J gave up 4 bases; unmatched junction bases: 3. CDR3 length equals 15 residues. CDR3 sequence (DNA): TGTGCCAGCTCACCACGGAGCGGGGGTTACAATGAGCAGTTCTTC. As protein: CASSPRSGGYNEQFF. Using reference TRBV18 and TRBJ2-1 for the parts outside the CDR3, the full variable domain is NAGVMQNPRHLVRRRGQEARLRCSPMKGHSHVYWYRQLPEEGLKFMVYLQKENIIDESGMPKERFSAEFPKEGPSILRIQQVVRGDSAAYFCASSPRSGGYNEQFFGPGTRLTVL.

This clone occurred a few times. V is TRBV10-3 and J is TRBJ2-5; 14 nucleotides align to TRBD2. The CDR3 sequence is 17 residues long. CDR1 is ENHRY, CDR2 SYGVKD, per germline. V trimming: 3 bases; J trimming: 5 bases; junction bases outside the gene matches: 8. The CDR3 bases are TGTGCCATCAGTGACCCAGCTTGGACTAGCGGGAGGGAGACCCAGTACTTC. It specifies CAISDPAWTSGRETQYF.

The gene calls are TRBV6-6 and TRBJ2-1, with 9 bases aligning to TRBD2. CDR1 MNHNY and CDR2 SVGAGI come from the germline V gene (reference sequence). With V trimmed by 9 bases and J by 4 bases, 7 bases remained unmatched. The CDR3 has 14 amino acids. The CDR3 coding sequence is TGTGCCAGAACAAAAGGACTAGCGTACAATGAGCAGTTCTTC. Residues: CARTKGLAYNEQFF.

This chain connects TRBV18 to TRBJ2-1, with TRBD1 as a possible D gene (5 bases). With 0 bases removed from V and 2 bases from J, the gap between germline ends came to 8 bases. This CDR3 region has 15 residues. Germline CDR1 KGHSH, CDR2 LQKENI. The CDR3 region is CASSPPRGPYNEQFF. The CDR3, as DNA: TGTGCCAGCTCACCACCTAGGGGCCCCTACAATGAGCAGTTCTTC.

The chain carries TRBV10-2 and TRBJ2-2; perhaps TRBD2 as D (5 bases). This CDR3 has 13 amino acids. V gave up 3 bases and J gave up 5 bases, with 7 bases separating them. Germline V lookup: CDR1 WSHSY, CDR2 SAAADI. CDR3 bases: TGCGCCAGCAGTGATAGGAGGACCGGGGAGCTGTTTTTT. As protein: CASSDRRTGELFF.

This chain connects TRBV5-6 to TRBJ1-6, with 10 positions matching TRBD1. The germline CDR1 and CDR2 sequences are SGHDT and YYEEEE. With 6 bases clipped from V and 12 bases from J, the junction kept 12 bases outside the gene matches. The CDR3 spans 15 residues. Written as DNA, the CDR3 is TGTGCCAGCACCCAGAGACGGACAGGGGGACAACCCCTCCACTTT. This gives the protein CASTQRRTGGQPLHF.

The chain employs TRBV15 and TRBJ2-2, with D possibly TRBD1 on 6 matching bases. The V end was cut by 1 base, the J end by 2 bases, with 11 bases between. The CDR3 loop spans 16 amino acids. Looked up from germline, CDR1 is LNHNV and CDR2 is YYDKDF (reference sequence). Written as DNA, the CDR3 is TGTGCCACCAGCAGAGGTCCGGGACAAAACACCGGGGAGCTGTTTTTT. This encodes CATSRGPGQNTGELFF.

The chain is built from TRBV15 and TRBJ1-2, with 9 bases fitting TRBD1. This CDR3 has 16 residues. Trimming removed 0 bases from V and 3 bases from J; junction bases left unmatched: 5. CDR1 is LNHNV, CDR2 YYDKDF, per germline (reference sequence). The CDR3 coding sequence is TGTGCCACCAGCAGAGATCTGGGACAGGGTGACTATGGCTACACCTTC. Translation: CATSRDLGQGDYGYTF. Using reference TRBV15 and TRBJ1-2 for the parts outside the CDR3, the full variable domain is DAMVIQNPRYQVTQFGKPVTLSCSQTLNHNVMYWYQQKSSQAPKLLFHYYDKDFNNEADTPDNFQSRRPNTSFCFLDIRSPGLGDTAMYLCATSRDLGQGDYGYTFGSGTRLTVV.

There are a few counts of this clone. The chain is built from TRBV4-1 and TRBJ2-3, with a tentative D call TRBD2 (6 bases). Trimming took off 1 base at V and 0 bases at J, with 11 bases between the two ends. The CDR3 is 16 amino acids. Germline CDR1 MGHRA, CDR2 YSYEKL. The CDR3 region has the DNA TGCGCCAGCAGCCAAGGTACCGGGACTAGCACAGATACGCAGTATTTT. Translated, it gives CASSQGTGTSTDTQYF.

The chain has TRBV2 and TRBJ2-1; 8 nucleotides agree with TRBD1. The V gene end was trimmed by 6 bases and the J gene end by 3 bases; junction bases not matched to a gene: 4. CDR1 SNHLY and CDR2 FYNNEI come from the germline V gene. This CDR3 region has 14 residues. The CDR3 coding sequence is TGTGCCAGCAGGACCGACAGGGGCTACAATGAGCAGTTCTTC. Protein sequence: CASRTDRGYNEQFF.

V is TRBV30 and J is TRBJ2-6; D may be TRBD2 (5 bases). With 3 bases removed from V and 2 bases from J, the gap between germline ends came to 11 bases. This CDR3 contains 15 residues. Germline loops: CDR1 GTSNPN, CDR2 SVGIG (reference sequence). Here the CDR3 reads CAWRGRGTGANVLTF. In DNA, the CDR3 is TGTGCCTGGAGAGGGAGAGGGACTGGGGCCAACGTCCTGACTTTC.

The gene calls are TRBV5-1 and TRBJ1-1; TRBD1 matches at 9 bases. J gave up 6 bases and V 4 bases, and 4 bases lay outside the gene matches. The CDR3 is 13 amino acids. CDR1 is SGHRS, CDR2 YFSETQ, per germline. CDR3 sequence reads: CASSRTGDAEAFF. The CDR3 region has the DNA TGCGCCAGCAGCAGGACAGGGGACGCTGAAGCTTTCTTT.

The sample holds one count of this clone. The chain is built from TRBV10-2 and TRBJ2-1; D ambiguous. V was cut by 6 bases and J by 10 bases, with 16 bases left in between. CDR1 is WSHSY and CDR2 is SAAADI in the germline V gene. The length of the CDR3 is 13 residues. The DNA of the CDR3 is TGCGCCAGCAGCCTTGCTAGGAGAATAGAGCAGTTCTTC. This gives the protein CASSLARRIEQFF.

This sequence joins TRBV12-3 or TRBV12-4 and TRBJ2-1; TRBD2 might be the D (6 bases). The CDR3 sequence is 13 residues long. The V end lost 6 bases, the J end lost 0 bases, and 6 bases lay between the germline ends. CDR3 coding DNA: TGTGCCAGCAGGACTAGCTCCTACAATGAGCAGTTCTTC. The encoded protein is CASRTSSYNEQFF.

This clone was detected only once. This CDR3 is CASKTGGLEQFF. The CDR3 DNA is TGTGCCAGCAAGACAGGGGGCCTTGAGCAGTTCTTC. This chain joins TRBV6-5 and TRBJ2-1, with 10 bases aligning to TRBD1. The V segment lost 7 bases and the J segment 9 bases; nucleotides outside the gene matches: 3. Germline lookup yields CDR1 MNHEY and CDR2 SVGAGI. CDR3 length: 12 residues.

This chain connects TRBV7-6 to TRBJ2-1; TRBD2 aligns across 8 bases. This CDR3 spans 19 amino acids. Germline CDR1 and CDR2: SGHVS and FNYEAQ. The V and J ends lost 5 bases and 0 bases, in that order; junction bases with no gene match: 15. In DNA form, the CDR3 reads TGTGCCAGCAGCACTAGGGTCGCTAAGCGGGGGAGCTCCTACAATGAGCAGTTCTTC. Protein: CASSTRVAKRGSSYNEQFF.

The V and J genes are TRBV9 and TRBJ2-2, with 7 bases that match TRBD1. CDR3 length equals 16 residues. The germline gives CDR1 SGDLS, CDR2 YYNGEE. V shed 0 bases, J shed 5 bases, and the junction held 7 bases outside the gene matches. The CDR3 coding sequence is TGTGCCAGCAGCGTAGGTGCAGGGGGTTTGACCGGGGAGCTGTTTTTT. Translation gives CASSVGAGGLTGELFF.

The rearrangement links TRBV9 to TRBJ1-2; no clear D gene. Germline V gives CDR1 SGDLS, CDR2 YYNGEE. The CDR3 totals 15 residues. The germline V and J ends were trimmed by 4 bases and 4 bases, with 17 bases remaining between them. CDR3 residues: CASSQDAARLYGYTF. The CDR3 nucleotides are TGTGCCAGCAGCCAAGATGCGGCGAGGCTCTATGGCTACACCTTC.

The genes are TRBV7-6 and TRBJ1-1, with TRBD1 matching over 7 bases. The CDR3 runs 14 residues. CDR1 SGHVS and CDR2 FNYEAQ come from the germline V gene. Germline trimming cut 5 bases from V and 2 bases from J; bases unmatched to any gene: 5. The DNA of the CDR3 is TGTGCCAGCAGCCTGGGACAGATTAACACTGAAGCTTTCTTT. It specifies CASSLGQINTEAFF.

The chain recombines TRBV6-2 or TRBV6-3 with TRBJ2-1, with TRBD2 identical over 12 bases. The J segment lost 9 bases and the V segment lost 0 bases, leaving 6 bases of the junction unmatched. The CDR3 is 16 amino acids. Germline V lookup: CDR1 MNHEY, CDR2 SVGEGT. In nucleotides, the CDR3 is TGTGCCAGCAGTTACTCTGGACTAGCGGGAATGGTTGAGCAGTTCTTC. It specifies CASSYSGLAGMVEQFF.